This T cell receptor beta chain came from a study of T cells expressing NK-cell markers (dated by TCRdb to the early 2020s). About the full investigation: TCR beta-chain repertoires were profiled in sorted CD3+CD56+NKG2C+, CD3+CD56+NKG2C- and CD3+CD56-NKG2C+ T-cell subsets from fewer than 10 donors. Seven of the eight sequenced donors were HCMV-seropositive and one was HCMV-seronegative. The eight sequenced donors were randomly selected healthy volunteers, three men and five women. Libraries were sequenced as 2 x 150 bp reads on Illumina HiSeq 2000/2500, MiSeq or NextSeq. Findings and caveats that apply to the study as a whole: Those dominant clonotypes were again the most abundant among CD3+CD56-NKG2C+ cells in a few donors, at roughly 28.3-60.1%. In six donors, the dominant CD3+CD56+NKG2C+ clonotypes ranked among the top 10 CD8+ clonotypes, making up about 1.0-7.5% of CD8+ T cells. Whether the expanded NKG2C-expressing T cell clones were specific for HCMV antigens remained unclear.

With regard to this clonotype: This clone's antigen is unknown.

To determine HCMV serostatus, a commercial ELISA kit was used to detect HCMV-specific IgG in serum. Peripheral blood mononuclear cells were isolated from blood by Ficoll density gradient centrifugation. CDR1 and CDR2, per the germline V gene, are SQVTM and ANQGSEA. Its CDR3 holds 13 amino acids, cysteine through phenylalanine. The DNA is unrecorded. The listed sequencing device is Illumina HiSeq 2000. 5'RACE template switching, by which a universal primer site and unique molecular identifiers were added, was used to make TCR beta cDNA libraries. cDNA synthesis was primed from the TCR beta constant segment and was followed by two successive PCR amplification steps. Concerning the study's data processing: Reads were demultiplexed and grouped by UMI with MIGEC, and clonotypes were assembled and quantified with MiTCR. To exclude erroneous sequences, only TCR cDNA sequences supported by at least two reads were retained. The tcR package was used for downstream repertoire analysis, and clonotypes were matched between fractions using CDR3 nucleotide sequence together with V segment. VDJmatch was used to annotate antigen specificity against VDJdb, with one amino acid substitution in CDR3 permitted. After reprocessing by TCRdb, each CDR3 protein sequence is one entry, and no DNA is given. In this record, the V and J calls reflect TCRdb's handling and not the investigators' own analysis. The table for this sample records approximately 380,000 distinct CDR3 sequences. The ten largest clones capture 5.2% of the sample.

The chain is made from TRBV29-1 and TRBJ2-7; TCRdb names TRBD1, which stays unverified in the absence of DNA. This TCR came from a man aged 18-69 years in good health. Specimen: blood T cells: a sorted CD56 or NKG2C T cell subset, CD4+ or CD8+ T cells, or bulk PBMC T cells (not recorded which). The CDR3 in this case is CSVHQGGGYEQYF.